This record concerns one TCR beta chain sequence. Total RNA extracted from each sample amounted to at least 6 micrograms. The sample belongs to a study of blood T cells in healthy people across ages. Sample-barcoded 5' priming and a J-beta primer mix drove a second PCR of roughly 7 to 11 cycles. Each CDR3 protein gets one entry after TCRdb re-called the 5' RACE reads with MiXCR. The repertoire includes about 1.4 million distinct CDR3 sequences, 45% to 70% of them detected once, and 6.5% to 8% sits in the top ten. The receptor was isolated from a man younger than 30 in good health. The sample was blood.

CDR3 sequence: CSARDTGTLAKNIQYF. The CDR3 coding sequence is TGCAGTGCTAGAGATACCGGCACGCTAGCCAAAAACATTCAGTACTTC. V gene TRBV20-1 combines with J gene TRBJ2-4; D unclear. From germline, CDR1 is DFQATT and CDR2 SNEGSKA (reference sequence). This CDR3 has 16 amino acids. V shed 0 bases and J shed 0 bases, with 12 bases lying between them.